The entry below gives a single T cell receptor beta chain sequence along with its context. The antigen is unknown. The data belong to a study of cytomegalovirus exposure and HLA in healthy donors. Overall study: The Caucasian-associated ancestry cluster contained about four fifths of the approximately 390 genotyped donors. General study results and limits: TCR beta V- and J-gene trimming, according to a later analysis, was linked to a missense DCLRE1C variant. By a later analysis, the bulk of CMV-associated TCR beta chains appeared HLA-restricted.

The CDR3 sequence is 15 residues long. Germline V gives CDR1 MNHEY, CDR2 SVGAGI. V lost 0 bases to trimming and J lost 9 bases, with 15 bases between them. In nominal health when sampled, donors likely had unrecorded immune exposures nonetheless. In the PCR, 60 Vbeta and 13 Jbeta primers were used. Profiled with immunoSEQ multiplex PCR; TCRdb holds only in-frame clones, not every one. The sample has around 200,000 clones; over 80% are singletons. The sample taken for sequencing was PBMCs. The sequence came from a man between 45 and 60 years old in good health and CMV-seronegative. V usage is TRBV6-5 and J usage is TRBJ2-4, with D unclear. In nucleotides, the CDR3 is TGTGCCAGCAGTTACTCCTCCAATCACCTTAGCATTCAGTACTTC. As protein: CASSYSSNHLSIQYF.